Presented here are 31 T cell receptor beta chains from one specimen sequenced in a study of OX40 agonist ivuxolimab in advanced cancers. Library prep was done by the immunoSEQ multiplex PCR assay. In TCRdb, the immuneACCESS table is reduced to in-frame sequences with V and J assigned. These tables do not hold every clone; where another copy was compared, an unresolved V gene accounts for under half, and the others remain unexplained. The sample table contains tens of thousands of clones; only one count was recorded for around 84% of them. The ten largest make up about 0.83% of the sample. This material consisted of CD4+ or CD8+ T cells sorted from blood, taken in a trial of the OX40 agonist ivuxolimab. The origin of the receptors is an adult with an advanced solid tumor such as melanoma, head and neck, liver or kidney cancer.

The V gene is TRBV27, the J gene TRBJ2-7; TRBD1 aligns across 8 bases. The CDR3 is 13 amino acids. Germline assignment: CDR1 MNHEY and CDR2 SMNVEV (reference sequence). Trimming at V came to 5 bases and at J to 6 bases, leaving 6 bases not matched to a gene. The DNA for the CDR3 is TGTGCCAGCAGTAAGACAGGGGTTCGCGAGCAGTACTTC. Amino acid sequence: CASSKTGVREQYF.

The chain employs TRBV7-9 and TRBJ2-1; 7 bases match TRBD2. This CDR3 has 16 residues. Germline V lookup: CDR1 SEHNR, CDR2 FQNEAQ (reference sequence). The J segment lost 9 bases and the V segment lost 4 bases, leaving 15 bases of the junction unmatched. CDR3 region: CASSSTSGGPRGEQFF. In DNA form, the CDR3 reads TGTGCCAGCAGCTCGACGTCGGGAGGACCCCGGGGTGAGCAGTTCTTC.

This chain uses TRBV5-4 with TRBJ2-7; D is perhaps TRBD2 (5 bases). The CDR3 spans 14 residues. Germline V lookup: CDR1 SGHNT, CDR2 YYREEE (reference sequence). V lost 0 bases and J lost 0, with 7 bases in between. This CDR3 reads CASSLAGYSYEQYF. The DNA for the CDR3 is TGTGCCAGCAGCTTGGCGGGGTACTCCTACGAGCAGTACTTC.

The CDR3 DNA follows: TGTGCCAGCTCACCACAGGCGACAAGGTACGAGCAGTACTTC. It encodes CASSPQATRYEQYF. The rearrangement joins TRBV18 to TRBJ2-7; D uncertain. The germline gives CDR1 KGHSH, CDR2 LQKENI. The CDR3 has 14 amino acids. Deletions cut 1 base from V and 4 bases from J, with 11 bases between.

This clone is medium-sized (0.01 to 0.1%) in the sample. Other DNA sequences in the sample encode the same CDR3. This chain joins TRBV5-1 and TRBJ1-2, with 7 bases that match TRBD1. V lost 0 bases and J lost 2; bases outside the gene matches: 4. Germline V gene lookup returns CDR1 SGHRS and CDR2 YFSETQ. CDR3 length: 15 residues. The chain's CDR3 is CASSLGGTENYGYTF. CDR3 bases: TGCGCCAGCAGCTTGGGGGGGACAGAGAACTATGGCTACACCTTC. Supplemented by reference TRBV5-1 and TRBJ1-2, the full variable domain reads KAGVTQTPRYLIKTRGQQVTLSCSPISGHRSVSWYQQTPGQGLQFLFEYFSETQRNKGNFPGRFSGRQFSNSRSEMNVSTLELGDSALYLCASSLGGTENYGYTFGSGTRLTVV.

This chain uses TRBV18 with TRBJ1-2; no definite D call. The germline V gene has CDR1 KGHSH and CDR2 LQKENI. V lost 4 bases, J lost 6 bases, and 6 bases lay in between. CDR3 length: 11 residues. The CDR3 loop reads CASSQGNGYTF. The CDR3 DNA reads TGTGCCAGCTCACAGGGAAATGGCTACACCTTC. Supplemented by reference TRBV18 and TRBJ1-2, the full variable domain reads NAGVMQNPRHLVRRRGQEARLRCSPMKGHSHVYWYRQLPEEGLKFMVYLQKENIIDESGMPKERFSAEFPKEGPSILRIQQVVRGDSAAYFCASSQGNGYTFGSGTRLTVV.

The chain uses TRBV7-2 and TRBJ1-3; a possible D gene is TRBD1 (5 bases). CDR1 is SGHTA, CDR2 FQGNSA, per germline. The CDR3 is made up of 15 amino acids. The V end lost 4 bases, the J end lost 0 bases, and 10 bases lay between the germline ends. This chain's CDR3 is CASSWGRLSGNTIYF. CDR3 coding DNA: TGTGCCAGCAGCTGGGGACGGCTCTCTGGAAACACCATATATTTT.

This sequence joins TRBV7-2 and TRBJ2-5, with D tentatively TRBD1 (5 bases). The CDR3 is made up of 17 amino acids. Germline loops: CDR1 SGHTA, CDR2 FQGNSA. Trimming removed 4 bases at V and 5 bases at J, with 23 bases between. The CDR3 sequence: CASSSAHQGPDKETQYF. In nucleotides, the CDR3 is TGTGCCAGCAGCTCAGCTCATCAGGGCCCTGACAAGGAGACCCAGTACTTC.

The rearrangement uses TRBV6-5 and TRBJ1-2, with 10 nucleotides matching TRBD1. V lost 5 bases, J lost 7 bases, and 10 bases stayed unmatched. There are 15 residues in the CDR3. Germline CDR1 reads MNHEY; CDR2 reads SVGAGI. The CDR3 spells CASSGRTGGISGYTF. CDR3 DNA: TGTGCCAGCAGTGGTAGGACAGGGGGTATATCTGGCTACACCTTC.

The chain couples TRBV7-2 to TRBJ2-5; D is unclear. Trimming stripped 5 bases from V and 5 bases from J, with 30 bases between. The CDR3 covers 19 residues. From germline, CDR1 is SGHTA and CDR2 FQGNSA. The CDR3 region is CASSAPAPRPPGLWETQYF. DNA for the CDR3: TGTGCCAGCAGCGCCCCGGCCCCTAGACCCCCCGGCCTGTGGGAGACCCAGTACTTC.

V usage is TRBV28 and J usage is TRBJ1-1; D is uncertain. The V and J ends lost 5 bases and 1 base respectively, with 11 bases between them. The CDR3 has 14 residues. CDR1 and CDR2 from the germline V gene are MDHEN and SYDVKM. The CDR3, as DNA: TGTGCCAGCAGTAGGAGCTCGGCGAACACTGAAGCTTTCTTT. Amino acids: CASSRSSANTEAFF.

The chain combines TRBV19 with TRBJ2-3; 9 bases align to TRBD2. Trimming cost V 4 bases and J 7 bases; bases outside gene matches: 12. Germline-derived CDR1 and CDR2 are LNHDA and SQIVND (reference sequence). The CDR3 is made up of 16 amino acids. The CDR3 DNA reads as TGTGCCAGTAGTACAAATAGCGGGAGTAACCGAAATACGCAGTATTTT. It is translated as CASSTNSGSNRNTQYF.

J is TRBJ1-3 and V is TRBV27; a weak D match, TRBD1 (5 bases). This CDR3 spans 15 amino acids. V shed 0 bases and J shed 2 bases, with 8 bases lying between them. Germline V gene data show CDR1 as MNHEY and CDR2 as SMNVEV (reference sequence). The CDR3 reads CASSLSGGPGNTIYF. CDR3 nucleotides: TGTGCCAGCAGTTTATCGGGGGGTCCTGGAAACACCATATATTTT.

The V gene is TRBV5-6, the J gene TRBJ1-2; D is undetermined. V lost 5 bases and J lost 5, with 13 bases in between. This CDR3 is built from 13 residues. The germline CDR1 and CDR2 sequences are SGHDT and YYEEEE. The CDR3 DNA follows: TGTGCCAGCAGAAAAGGGAAACTTTATGGCTACACCTTC. It is translated as CASRKGKLYGYTF.

The V call is TRBV5-1, the J call TRBJ1-4; D ambiguous. This CDR3 has 14 amino acids. Germline lookup yields CDR1 SGHRS and CDR2 YFSETQ. V was shortened by 2 bases and J by 6 bases, with 11 bases between the two germline ends. Written as DNA, the CDR3 is TGCGCCAGCAGCTTTCTGGGCCGCGATGAAAAACTGTTTTTT. As protein: CASSFLGRDEKLFF. Using reference TRBV5-1 and TRBJ1-4 for the parts outside the CDR3, the full variable domain is KAGVTQTPRYLIKTRGQQVTLSCSPISGHRSVSWYQQTPGQGLQFLFEYFSETQRNKGNFPGRFSGRQFSNSRSEMNVSTLELGDSALYLCASSFLGRDEKLFFGSGTQLSVL.

The chain links TRBV7-3 to TRBJ1-2; D may be TRBD1 (5 bases). Trimming left V 2 bases short and J 2 bases short, with 12 bases between. The CDR3 length is 15 residues. Per germline, CDR1 SGHTA and CDR2 FQGTGA. The CDR3 loop is CASSLSSTDNYGYTF. The CDR3 DNA sequence: TGTGCCAGCAGCTTATCGTCGACAGACAACTATGGCTACACCTTC.

This clone was found once. CDR3: CASSYSGEYTDTQYF. The CDR3 DNA follows: TGCGCCAGCAGCTATAGCGGGGAGTACACAGATACGCAGTATTTT. The genes are TRBV5-1 and TRBJ2-3; TRBD2 matches at 8 bases. There are 15 residues in the CDR3. The trim removed 3 bases at V and 2 bases at J, leaving 5 bases unmatched. From germline, CDR1 is SGHRS and CDR2 YFSETQ.

The chain recombines TRBV7-2 with TRBJ2-5, with D unclear. Trimming stripped 2 bases from V and 5 bases from J, with 12 bases between. The CDR3 loop spans 14 amino acids. Per the germline V gene, CDR1 is SGHTA and CDR2 is FQGNSA. For the CDR3, the DNA is TGTGCCAGCAGCTTAAGGGAAGGTTGGGAGACCCAGTACTTC. This gives the protein CASSLREGWETQYF.

This clone was counted a few times. The chain combines TRBV19 with TRBJ1-5, with TRBD1 as a possible D gene (5 bases). The V gene's germline CDR1 is LNHDA and CDR2 SQIVND (reference sequence). CDR3 length equals 13 residues. Trimming shortened V by 6 bases and J by 3 bases, and 9 bases separated the two germline ends. This CDR3 is CASREGLNQPQHF. CDR3 bases: TGTGCCAGTAGAGAGGGGCTCAATCAGCCCCAGCATTTT.

The chain joins TRBV5-1 to TRBJ1-5; TRBD1 matches 9 bases. Germline trimming cut 0 bases from V and 5 bases from J; bases unmatched to any gene: 3. The CDR3 is made up of 15 amino acids. CDR1 and CDR2 from the germline V gene are SGHRS and YFSETQ. The CDR3 region has the DNA TGCGCCAGCAGCTTGGAGGGACAGGGTCATCAGCCCCAGCATTTT. Its translation is CASSLEGQGHQPQHF.

This chain joins TRBV6-5 and TRBJ2-3; possible D gene TRBD2, 5 bases. The CDR3 length is 12 residues. Trimming pared 6 bases from V and 3 bases from J, leaving 7 bases between. From germline, CDR1 is MNHEY and CDR2 SVGAGI. CDR3 DNA: TGTGCCAGCAGGGACTGGACAGATACGCAGTATTTT. It specifies CASRDWTDTQYF.

This chain links TRBV5-4 with TRBJ2-1; TRBD2 matches 14 bases. This CDR3 is 16 amino acids long. CDR1 SGHNT and CDR2 YYREEE come from the germline V gene (reference sequence). Losses at the gene ends were 4 bases for V and 9 bases for J; bases not matched to a gene: 9. Here the CDR3 DNA reads TGTGCCAGCAGCCGGACTAGCGGGGGGCAAAGAGGTGAGCAGTTCTTC. Its protein is CASSRTSGGQRGEQFF.

In nucleotides, the CDR3 is TGTGCCTGGGACCGGGACAGGGGCTACGAGCAGTACTTC. This codes for CAWDRDRGYEQYF. This rearrangement joins TRBV30 to TRBJ2-7; TRBD1 aligns across 10 bases. The CDR3 covers 13 residues. Losses at the gene ends were 5 bases for V and 3 bases for J; bases not matched to a gene: 4. Germline V gene lookup returns CDR1 GTSNPN and CDR2 SVGIG (reference sequence).

The chain uses TRBV6-6 and TRBJ1-6; TRBD1 agrees at 8 bases. The CDR3 loop spans 15 amino acids. The J segment lost 7 bases and the V segment lost 6 bases, leaving 8 bases of the junction unmatched. CDR1 MNHNY and CDR2 SVGAGI come from the germline V gene (reference sequence). CDR3 coding DNA: TGTGCCAGCAGCCCCCGGACAGGGAACAATTCACCCCTCCACTTT. It yields the protein CASSPRTGNNSPLHF.

The chain joins TRBV19 to TRBJ1-5, with no clear D. This CDR3 contains 13 residues. V was pared by 1 base and J by 6 bases, with 7 bases between. The germline CDR1 and CDR2 sequences are LNHDA and SQIVND (reference sequence). CDR3 loop: CASSIGLLQPQHF. In nucleotides, the CDR3 is TGTGCCAGTAGTATAGGCCTCCTTCAGCCCCAGCATTTT.

CDR3 loop: CASSLRASGNEKLFF. DNA of the CDR3: TGTGCCAGCAGCCTCCGGGCCTCGGGGAATGAAAAACTGTTTTTT. The chain carries TRBV5-4 and TRBJ1-4, with D uncertain. CDR1 is SGHNT, CDR2 YYREEE, per germline (reference sequence). The CDR3 has 15 amino acids. V lost 4 bases and J 5 bases, leaving 15 bases between the germline ends.

This chain links TRBV13 with TRBJ2-7; D remains unclear. V was shortened by 1 base and J by 3 bases, with 4 bases between the two germline ends. The CDR3 has 12 residues. Germline V gene data show CDR1 as PRHDT and CDR2 as FYEKMQ (reference sequence). CDR3 bases: TGTGCCAGCAGCTTAGTCGACTACGAGCAGTACTTC. Its protein is CASSLVDYEQYF.

The chain recombines TRBV7-2 with TRBJ1-1; D is possibly TRBD1 (5 bases). The CDR3 sequence is 13 residues long. Germline V gene data show CDR1 as SGHTA and CDR2 as FQGNSA. V was clipped by 4 bases and J by 1 base, with 7 bases between them. This chain's CDR3 is CASSSDRNTEAFF. The CDR3 bases are TGTGCCAGCAGCTCCGACAGGAACACTGAAGCTTTCTTT.

CDR3 nucleotide sequence: TGTGCCAGCACCCGACGGGGGGCGCTTCTTGGAAACACCATATATTTT. Encoded protein: CASTRRGALLGNTIYF. The chain employs TRBV28 and TRBJ1-3, with D possibly matching TRBD1 (6 bases). Germline V gene data show CDR1 as MDHEN and CDR2 as SYDVKM. The V gene lost 7 bases and the J gene lost 3 bases, with 19 bases spanning the gap. The CDR3 extends over 16 amino acids.

J is TRBJ2-3 and V is TRBV27; a possible D gene is TRBD1 (5 bases). The V gene lost 6 bases and the J gene lost 1 base, with 17 bases spanning the gap. The CDR3 spans 16 residues. Looked up from germline, CDR1 is MNHEY and CDR2 is SMNVEV (reference sequence). The CDR3 region is CASRPNQGTRTDTQYF. The CDR3 DNA reads as TGTGCCAGCAGGCCCAACCAGGGTACTCGCACAGATACGCAGTATTTT.

V usage is TRBV11-2 and J usage is TRBJ1-5; D possibly corresponds to TRBD1 (5 bases). CDR3 length: 15 residues. Germline CDR1 is SGHAT and CDR2 is FQNNGV. Trimming stripped 5 bases from V and 5 bases from J, with 16 bases between. CDR3 sequence (DNA): TGTGCCAGCAGCCGGAGCGGGGGTAAGGATCAGCCCCAGCATTTT. It specifies CASSRSGGKDQPQHF.